A selection of T cell receptor beta chains follows, all from one sample in a study of graft-versus-host responses after intestinal transplantation. Which antigens these TCRs recognize remains unknown. Sequencing used immunoSEQ multiplex PCR; TCRdb keeps in-frame clones, though not all of them. The table includes 95,000 to 150,000 clones, approximately 92% detected once. Source: unstimulated CD4+ T cells sorted from spleen or lymph node cells, taken before intestinal transplant. Source of these receptors: a human donor who received an intestinal transplant. CDR3s include the opening cysteine and the closing phenylalanine or tryptophan. Each record gives: V gene, J gene, D gene, clone size, CDR3 protein, CDR3 DNA. D genes are given only for firm matches. Some rows mark clone size as missing; the rest say once, few, many or name a class of expanded clone.

TRBV9	TRBJ1-2	.	.	CASSARDTRAYGYTF	TGTGCCAGCAGCGCCCGGGACACCAGGGCCTATGGCTACACCTTC
TRBV28	TRBJ1-2	.	.	CASSSSWGGYTF	TGTGCCAGCAGTTCTTCCTGGGGAGGCTACACCTTC
TRBV6-1	TRBJ1-1	.	.	CASNRGAEAFF	TGTGCCAGCAATAGGGGAGCGGAAGCTTTCTTT
TRBV7-8	TRBJ1-6	TRBD1	.	CASSPDRGQDSPLHF	TGTGCCAGCAGCCCTGACAGGGGGCAGGATTCACCCCTCCACTTT
TRBV9	TRBJ2-7	TRBD2	.	CASSVKASGSYEQYF	TGTGCCAGCAGCGTAAAGGCTAGCGGTTCTTACGAGCAGTACTTC
TRBV7-9	TRBJ2-3	.	.	CASSSFVGPGTDTQYF	TGTGCCAGCAGCTCTTTTGTGGGGCCGGGCACAGATACGCAGTATTTT
TRBV7-6	TRBJ1-1	TRBD1	.	CASSRQGGNTEAFF	TGTGCCAGCAGCCGACAGGGAGGGAACACTGAAGCTTTCTTT
TRBV7-9	TRBJ2-4	TRBD2	once	CASSLSPSSGTLAKNIQYF	TGTGCCAGCAGCTTAAGTCCGTCTAGCGGGACCCTAGCCAAAAACATTCAGTACTTC
TRBV2	TRBJ2-1	TRBD2	.	CASSTSGGGYNEQFF	TGTGCCAGCAGTACTAGCGGGGGGGGCTACAATGAGCAGTTCTTC
TRBV5-4	TRBJ2-3	TRBD2	.	CASSLLAGQGTDTQYF	TGTGCCAGCAGCTTACTAGCGGGCCAAGGCACGGATACGCAGTATTTT
TRBV14	TRBJ2-7	TRBD2	.	CASSQVGREDYEQYF	TGTGCCAGCAGCCAAGTGGGACGGGAGGACTACGAGCAGTACTTC
TRBV29-1	TRBJ1-1	.	.	CSVAQGRTEAFF	TGCAGCGTTGCACAGGGACGGACTGAAGCTTTCTTT
TRBV18	TRBJ1-5	.	.	CASSARQVNQPQHF	TGTGCCAGCTCAGCAAGACAGGTAAATCAGCCCCAGCATTTT
TRBV7-9	TRBJ1-1	TRBD1	once	CASSLRQGSDTEAFF	TGTGCCAGCAGCTTAAGACAGGGGAGCGACACTGAAGCTTTCTTT
TRBV20-1	TRBJ2-7	.	.	CSAQNYEEQYF	TGCAGTGCCCAGAACTACGAAGAGCAGTACTTC
TRBV18	TRBJ2-5	.	.	CASSPQKGGETQYF	TGTGCCAGCTCACCACAGAAGGGGGGAGAGACCCAGTACTTC